This is a list of T cell receptor beta chains from one sample in a study of blood T cell repertoires in COVID-19. Using immunoSEQ multiplex PCR, the repertoire was profiled, and TCRdb retains in-frame clones only, with some absent. The sample includes roughly 500,000 clones, 85% to 90% of them seen just once. The sample consisted of PBMCs or T cells enriched from blood (not recorded which). These receptors originate from a woman aged 40 to 50 who had recovered from COVID-19. The CDR3 runs from the conserved cysteine through the conserved F or W. The order of the fields is J gene, clone size, V gene, D gene, CDR3 DNA, CDR3 protein. A D gene is named only where the DNA matches it firmly. Rows may omit the clone size; those that give it use once, few, many or a size class.

j_call: TRBJ2-1
clone_size: -
v_call: TRBV7-6
d_call: -
cdr3_nt: TGTGCCAGCTCCAACTTGGACAACAATGAGCAGTTCTTC
cdr3_aa: CASSNLDNNEQFF

j_call: TRBJ1-2
clone_size: -
v_call: TRBV5-8
d_call: -
cdr3_nt: TGTGCCAGCAGCTTGGACAGGGCAGGACGTGGCTACACCTTC
cdr3_aa: CASSLDRAGRGYTF

j_call: TRBJ2-7
clone_size: once
v_call: TRBV7-9
d_call: -
cdr3_nt: TGTGCCAGCAGCAAGACTAGCTACGAGCAGTACTTC
cdr3_aa: CASSKTSYEQYF

j_call: TRBJ2-1
clone_size: -
v_call: TRBV3-1/TRBV3-2
d_call: -
cdr3_nt: TGTGCCAGCAGCCAAGCAACAGCACGGATCAATGAGCAGTTCTTC
cdr3_aa: CASSQATARINEQFF

j_call: TRBJ1-1
clone_size: -
v_call: TRBV6-5
d_call: TRBD1
cdr3_nt: TGTGCCAGCACCAGGGGGAGTGTGGGAGCTTTCTTT
cdr3_aa: CASTRGSVGAFF

j_call: TRBJ1-2
clone_size: -
v_call: TRBV24-1
d_call: TRBD1
cdr3_nt: TGTGCCACCAGTGATTCAAAATCCGGGACAGCTTATGGCTACACCTTC
cdr3_aa: CATSDSKSGTAYGYTF

j_call: TRBJ1-1
clone_size: -
v_call: TRBV5-1
d_call: -
cdr3_nt: TGCGCCAGCAGCTTGGATGCAGGGTCTTACACTGAAGCTTTCTTT
cdr3_aa: CASSLDAGSYTEAFF

j_call: TRBJ2-7
clone_size: few
v_call: TRBV7-8
d_call: TRBD1
cdr3_nt: TGTGCCAGCAGCTTAATTATCGGGACAGGCGTTAATGTGCAGTACTTC
cdr3_aa: CASSLIIGTGVNVQYF

j_call: TRBJ2-2
clone_size: once
v_call: TRBV7-9
d_call: TRBD1
cdr3_nt: TGTGCCAGCAGCCCTGTAGGGGGCAACACCGGGGAGCTGTTTTTT
cdr3_aa: CASSPVGGNTGELFF

j_call: TRBJ1-5
clone_size: -
v_call: TRBV18
d_call: TRBD1
cdr3_nt: TGTGCCAGCTCACCAGGACAGGGCTTAAGTCAGCCCCAGCATTTT
cdr3_aa: CASSPGQGLSQPQHF

j_call: TRBJ1-1
clone_size: -
v_call: TRBV7-6
d_call: TRBD1
cdr3_nt: TGTGCCAGCAGCTTAGTTGGGACAGGGATAAGCACTGAAGCTTTCTTT
cdr3_aa: CASSLVGTGISTEAFF

j_call: TRBJ2-6
clone_size: -
v_call: TRBV29-1
d_call: TRBD2
cdr3_nt: TGCAGCGTTGGCGGCGGGGGTACGAGCTCTGGGGCCAACGTCCTGACTTTC
cdr3_aa: CSVGGGGTSSGANVLTF

j_call: TRBJ2-5
clone_size: -
v_call: TRBV24-1
d_call: -
cdr3_nt: TGTGCCACCGCACGATCGTGGGGCATTGTAGAGACCCAGTACTTC
cdr3_aa: CATARSWGIVETQYF

j_call: TRBJ1-3
clone_size: -
v_call: TRBV5-1
d_call: -
cdr3_nt: TGCGCCAGCAGCCCTAATTCTAATGGAAACACCATATATTTT
cdr3_aa: CASSPNSNGNTIYF

j_call: TRBJ2-3
clone_size: -
v_call: TRBV30
d_call: -
cdr3_nt: TGTGCCTGGGCTGGACAGGCGGGGGATACGCAGTATTTT
cdr3_aa: CAWAGQAGDTQYF

j_call: TRBJ1-6
clone_size: -
v_call: TRBV14
d_call: -
cdr3_nt: TGTGCCAGCAGCCAAGCTTTCGGGACAAAAGATAATTCACCCCTCCACTTT
cdr3_aa: CASSQAFGTKDNSPLHF

j_call: TRBJ1-6
clone_size: -
v_call: TRBV15
d_call: -
cdr3_nt: TGTGCCACCAGCAGAGTCCAGCGGTTCCTCCCATCTAACGGGCATTCACCCCTCCACTTT
cdr3_aa: CATSRVQRFLPSNGHSPLHF

j_call: TRBJ2-3
clone_size: -
v_call: TRBV11-2
d_call: -
cdr3_nt: TGTGCCAGCAGCTTAGTGCCAGTACGCGATACGCAGTATTTT
cdr3_aa: CASSLVPVRDTQYF

j_call: TRBJ2-7
clone_size: -
v_call: TRBV24-1
d_call: -
cdr3_nt: TGTGCCACCAGTGATTTGGCGGGGTACGAGCAGTACTTC
cdr3_aa: CATSDLAGYEQYF

j_call: TRBJ1-6
clone_size: -
v_call: TRBV27
d_call: -
cdr3_nt: TGTGCCAGCAGTTATCAGGGTTCACCCCTCCACTTT
cdr3_aa: CASSYQGSPLHF

j_call: TRBJ2-6
clone_size: few
v_call: TRBV4-1
d_call: TRBD1
cdr3_nt: TGCGCCAGCAGCCAAGGACAGGGGGCGGACGGGGCCAACGTCCTGACTTTC
cdr3_aa: CASSQGQGADGANVLTF

j_call: TRBJ2-5
clone_size: -
v_call: TRBV14
d_call: -
cdr3_nt: TGTGCCAGCAGCGCCGGGACTGTATCGGGAGAGACCCAGTACTTC
cdr3_aa: CASSAGTVSGETQYF

j_call: TRBJ2-1
clone_size: -
v_call: TRBV4-3
d_call: TRBD2
cdr3_nt: TGCGCCAGCAGCCAAGATAGGGCGGGAGGGCCCTTCAATGAGCAGTTCTTC
cdr3_aa: CASSQDRAGGPFNEQFF

j_call: TRBJ1-5
clone_size: -
v_call: TRBV4-1
d_call: -
cdr3_nt: TGCGCCAGCAGCCAAGAGGGGCGAAATCAGCCCCAGCATTTT
cdr3_aa: CASSQEGRNQPQHF

j_call: TRBJ1-2
clone_size: -
v_call: TRBV12-3/TRBV12-4
d_call: -
cdr3_nt: TGTGCCAGCAGTACGGGTGGCAAGCCCTACACCTTC
cdr3_aa: CASSTGGKPYTF

j_call: TRBJ2-7
clone_size: -
v_call: TRBV6-6
d_call: TRBD1
cdr3_nt: TGTGCCAGCCAACTAGGACAGGGGCGCTACGAGCAGTACTTC
cdr3_aa: CASQLGQGRYEQYF

j_call: TRBJ2-7
clone_size: -
v_call: TRBV27
d_call: -
cdr3_nt: TGTGCCAGCAGTTGGGCCGGGACACAAACCTACGAGCAGTACTTC
cdr3_aa: CASSWAGTQTYEQYF

j_call: TRBJ1-1
clone_size: -
v_call: TRBV5-1
d_call: -
cdr3_nt: TGCGCCAGCAGTCACGGACAGATCATGAACACTGAAGCTTTCTTT
cdr3_aa: CASSHGQIMNTEAFF